The 21 T cell receptor beta chains in this list originate from one sample, sequenced in a study of T cells in localized non-small cell lung cancer (dated by TCRdb to about 2020). The protocol used for the library was the immunoSEQ multiplex PCR assay. Not all clones reach the TCRdb copy of this immuneACCESS table, which keeps in-frame sequences only. Checked studies attribute under half of the gap to unresolved V genes and leave the rest unexplained. Counted in this sample were some 3,000 clones; 15% to 20% of them appeared once. The ten largest clonotypes hold 10% to 15% of the sample. The material sequenced was lung tumor tissue, taken before any cancer treatment. The receptors were gathered from a man aged 35 to 70 with stage I lung adenocarcinoma.

The chain uses TRBV18 and TRBJ2-3, with D unclear. The V and J ends lost 3 bases and 3 bases respectively, with 16 bases between them. The CDR3 consists of 16 residues. Germline-derived CDR1 and CDR2 are KGHSH and LQKENI. The CDR3 nucleotides are TGTGCCAGCTCACCTCCCGGCAGGCAAACTACAGATACGCAGTATTTT. Translated, it gives CASSPPGRQTTDTQYF.

The chain carries TRBV5-1 and TRBJ1-2; 11 bases line up with TRBD1. CDR1 and CDR2 (germline): SGHRS, YFSETQ. With 4 bases clipped from V and 3 bases from J, the junction kept 5 bases outside the gene matches. The CDR3 is 15 residues long. The CDR3 region is CASSPPGQGDYGYTF. DNA of the CDR3: TGCGCCAGCAGCCCGCCGGGACAGGGGGACTATGGCTACACCTTC.

This sequence joins TRBV29-1 and TRBJ2-3; D is possibly TRBD1 (5 bases). The V and J ends lost 1 base and 0 bases respectively, with 11 bases between them. CDR3 size: 15 residues. In germline, CDR1 is SQVTM, CDR2 ANQGSEA. CDR3 loop: CSVEVLDTSTDTQYF. CDR3 DNA: TGCAGCGTTGAAGTATTGGACACTAGCACAGATACGCAGTATTTT.

This clone is deemed medium-sized. V and J are TRBV6-1 and TRBJ1-1; D not resolved. V shed 1 base and J shed 7 bases, with 13 bases lying between them. This CDR3 comprises 14 residues. Germline V lookup: CDR1 MNHNS, CDR2 SASEGT. The CDR3 reads CASSEEGRSGEAFF. CDR3 in DNA: TGTGCCAGCAGTGAAGAGGGAAGGAGTGGTGAAGCTTTCTTT.

By sample fraction, this clone is medium-sized (0.01 to 0.1%). The chain combines TRBV11-3 with TRBJ1-1; 7 bases fit TRBD1. The CDR3 contains 14 residues. CDR1 is SGHNT, CDR2 YENEEA, per germline. V lost 5 bases to trimming and J lost 7 bases; unmatched junction nucleotides: 10. The CDR3 nucleotides read TGTGCCAGCAGCCAACCGGCAGGGGGAATTGAAGCTTTCTTT. Translated, it gives CASSQPAGGIEAFF. Using reference TRBV11-3 and TRBJ1-1 for the parts outside the CDR3, the full variable domain is EAGVVQSPRYKIIEKKQPVAFWCNPISGHNTLYWYLQNLGQGPELLIRYENEEAVDDSQLPKDRFSAERLKGVDSTLKIQPAELGDSAVYLCASSQPAGGIEAFFGQGTRLTVV.

The rearrangement uses TRBV5-1 and TRBJ1-1; 7 bases line up with TRBD1. The CDR3 is 17 residues long. After removal of 3 bases from V and 1 base from J, the junction contained 12 bases not matched to a gene. Germline-derived CDR1 and CDR2 are SGHRS and YFSETQ. As DNA, the CDR3 is TGCGCCAGCAGCTCGGGGCGACAGGGAGTGAGGAACACTGAAGCTTTCTTT. It codes for CASSSGRQGVRNTEAFF.

The chain uses TRBV6-8 and TRBJ1-5, with D unresolved. V lost 7 bases, J lost 0 bases, and 13 bases lay in between. Per the germline V gene, CDR1 is MNHGY and CDR2 is SAAAGT. The CDR3 has 15 residues. CDR3 in amino acids: CASTQPGNSNQPQHF. CDR3 coding DNA: TGTGCCAGCACCCAGCCAGGAAATAGCAATCAGCCCCAGCATTTT.

This clone was counted ten times or more. The chain carries TRBV10-3 and TRBJ1-2; no firm D call. The CDR3 spans 16 residues. The germline V gene has CDR1 ENHRY and CDR2 SYGVKD. Trimming pared 2 bases from V and 7 bases from J, leaving 20 bases between. Here the CDR3 reads CAISEDLRLPGRGYTF. CDR3 DNA sequence: TGTGCCATCAGTGAGGATCTGAGGCTACCTGGGCGTGGCTACACCTTC.

V usage is TRBV10-3 and J usage is TRBJ2-1; D may correspond to TRBD1 or TRBD2 (5 bases each). The CDR3 length is 15 residues. V lost 2 bases, J lost 7 bases, and 15 bases lay in between. CDR1 ENHRY and CDR2 SYGVKD come from the germline V gene. The CDR3 here is CAISEADAGTNEQFF. DNA for the CDR3: TGTGCCATCAGTGAGGCGGATGCAGGGACGAATGAGCAGTTCTTC.

This clone was observed at least ten times. The gene calls are TRBV11-3 and TRBJ2-1; TRBD2 might be the D (5 bases). V dropped 6 bases and J dropped 6 bases, with 18 bases sitting between them. Per germline, CDR1 SGHNT and CDR2 YENEEA. This CDR3 contains 15 residues. The CDR3 DNA reads as TGTGCCAGCAGTTCCGCTCGGGGTACCGTCAATGAGCAGTTCTTC. Protein product: CASSSARGTVNEQFF.

The rearrangement joins TRBV9 to TRBJ1-2; TRBD1 might be the D (6 bases). Germline CDR1 SGDLS, CDR2 YYNGEE. Trimming took 4 bases from V and 3 from J, leaving 10 bases between them. This CDR3 region has 13 residues. The CDR3: CASSRDTDYGYTF. CDR3 sequence (DNA): TGTGCCAGCAGCAGGGACACTGACTATGGCTACACCTTC.

This clone is medium-sized in the sample. This chain connects TRBV6-8 to TRBJ1-6; 8 positions match TRBD1. The V segment lost 6 bases and the J segment 0 bases; nucleotides outside the gene matches: 10. The germline gives CDR1 MNHGY, CDR2 SAAAGT. This CDR3 is 18 amino acids long. This chain's CDR3 is CASRTRDRGASYNSPLHF. In DNA form, the CDR3 reads TGTGCCAGCAGGACTCGTGACAGGGGAGCCTCCTATAATTCACCCCTCCACTTT.

This clone is medium-sized (0.01 to 0.1%) in the sample. The rearrangement links TRBV9 to TRBJ2-1; D may correspond to TRBD1 or TRBD2 (5 bases each). Germline V gene data show CDR1 as SGDLS and CDR2 as YYNGEE. The CDR3 has 13 residues. V lost 6 bases, J lost 5 bases, and 12 bases lay in between. Here the CDR3 reads CASKGTDHNEQFF. Here the CDR3 DNA reads TGTGCCAGCAAAGGGACGGATCACAATGAGCAGTTCTTC.

The CDR3 protein is CASSPEQGGREQFF. In nucleotides, the CDR3 is TGTGCCAGCTCACCAGAACAGGGTGGCCGTGAGCAGTTCTTC. The chain combines TRBV18 with TRBJ2-1; a weak D match, TRBD1 (6 bases). The CDR3 extends over 14 amino acids. V was pared by 2 bases and J by 9 bases, with 14 bases between. Germline V gene lookup returns CDR1 KGHSH and CDR2 LQKENI. Combining the CDR3 with reference TRBV18 and TRBJ2-1 gives the whole variable domain NAGVMQNPRHLVRRRGQEARLRCSPMKGHSHVYWYRQLPEEGLKFMVYLQKENIIDESGMPKERFSAEFPKEGPSILRIQQVVRGDSAAYFCASSPEQGGREQFFGPGTRLTVL.

The chain joins TRBV18 to TRBJ2-2, with TRBD2 matching over 14 bases. Germline CDR1 and CDR2: KGHSH and LQKENI. The trim removed 3 bases at V and 3 bases at J, leaving 9 bases unmatched. This CDR3 region has 19 residues. This CDR3 is CASSPKSGLAGVDTGELFF. CDR3 bases: TGTGCCAGCTCACCTAAGTCGGGACTAGCGGGAGTTGACACCGGGGAGCTGTTTTTT.

The chain couples TRBV2 to TRBJ2-2; 8 bases are shared with TRBD2. Trimming at V came to 0 bases and at J to 0 bases, leaving 0 bases not matched to a gene. Germline CDR1 and CDR2: SNHLY and FYNNEI. This CDR3 has 16 residues. The CDR3 here is CASSEARGANTGELFF. The CDR3 DNA reads TGTGCCAGCAGTGAAGCGCGGGGGGCGAACACCGGGGAGCTGTTTTTT.

This clone turned up a few times. V gene TRBV9 combines with J gene TRBJ2-1; TRBD1 matches 7 bases. V shed 0 bases, J shed 5 bases, and the junction held 2 bases outside the gene matches. This CDR3 spans 14 amino acids. CDR1 is SGDLS, CDR2 YYNGEE, per germline. CDR3 coding DNA: TGTGCCAGCAGCGTAGGGGACAGCAACAATGAGCAGTTCTTC. As protein: CASSVGDSNNEQFF.

By share, this clone counts as medium-sized. The chain links TRBV4-1 to TRBJ2-5; maybe TRBD2 (6 bases). From germline, CDR1 is MGHRA and CDR2 YSYEKL. This CDR3 spans 16 amino acids. Trimming left V 0 bases short and J 5 bases short, with 16 bases between. This CDR3 reads CASSQEMEGQRETQYF. CDR3 bases: TGCGCCAGCAGCCAAGAAATGGAGGGGCAGCGGGAGACCCAGTACTTC.

In this sample, this clone turned up a few times. The CDR3 spells CATSRGSNQETQYF. DNA of the CDR3: TGTGCCACCAGCAGAGGATCGAACCAAGAGACCCAGTACTTC. V is TRBV15 and J is TRBJ2-5; D uncertain. Germline CDR1 LNHNV, CDR2 YYDKDF (reference sequence). The V end was cut by 1 base, the J end by 0 bases, with 6 bases between. This CDR3 is built from 14 residues.

This clone was detected only a few times. The genes are TRBV9 and TRBJ1-1; tentative D call: TRBD1 (5 bases). V was clipped by 5 bases and J by 0 bases, with 20 bases between them. Germline V lookup: CDR1 SGDLS, CDR2 YYNGEE. The CDR3 has 17 amino acids. The CDR3 DNA reads TGTGCCAGCAGTGAGGGGCAGCACGGACTTATGAACACTGAAGCTTTCTTT. This encodes CASSEGQHGLMNTEAFF.

In its sample, this clone is medium-sized. J is TRBJ2-7 and V is TRBV11-3, with 7 nucleotides matching TRBD2. V shed 3 bases and J 4 bases; nucleotides not matched to a gene: 12. CDR3 length: 16 amino acids. Germline CDR1 SGHNT, CDR2 YENEEA. CDR3 in amino acids: CASSLEVFSGPYEQYF. The CDR3 DNA sequence: TGTGCCAGCAGCTTGGAGGTCTTTAGCGGGCCTTACGAGCAGTACTTC.